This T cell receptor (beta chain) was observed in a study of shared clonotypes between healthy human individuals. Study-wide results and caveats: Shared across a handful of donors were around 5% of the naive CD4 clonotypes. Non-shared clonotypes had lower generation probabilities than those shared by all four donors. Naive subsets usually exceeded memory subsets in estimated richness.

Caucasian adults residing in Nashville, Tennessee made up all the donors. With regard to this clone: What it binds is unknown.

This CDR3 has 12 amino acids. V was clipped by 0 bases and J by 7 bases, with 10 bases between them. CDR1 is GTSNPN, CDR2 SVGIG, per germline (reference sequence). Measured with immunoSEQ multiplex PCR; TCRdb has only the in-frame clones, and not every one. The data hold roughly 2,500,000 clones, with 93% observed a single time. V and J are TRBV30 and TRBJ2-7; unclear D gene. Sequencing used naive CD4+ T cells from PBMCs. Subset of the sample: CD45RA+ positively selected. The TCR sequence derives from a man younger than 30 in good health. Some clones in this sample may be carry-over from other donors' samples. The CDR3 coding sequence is TGTGCCTGGAGTGTAACGGGCCTTGAGCAGTACTTC. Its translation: CAWSVTGLEQYF.